This T cell receptor (beta chain) was recovered during a study of cytomegalovirus exposure and HLA in healthy donors. Study findings and constraints: Exclusion applied to some V segments, including TRBV6-2 and TRBV6-3, as they were indistinguishable. Analysis was carried out at a later point, and it linked a missense DCLRE1C variant to TCR beta V- and J-gene trimming. Presence/absence analyses took donor sequencing depth as roughly uniform. It was reportedly the case that the classifier diagnosed cytomegalovirus status with high specificity and sensitivity.

The PCR contained 60 Vbeta and 13 Jbeta primers. Measured with immunoSEQ multiplex PCR; TCRdb has only the in-frame clones, and not every one. The repertoire has approximately 140,000 clones, less than 80% of them found once; the top ten carry around 9.1%. Concerning this clone itself: Its antigen is not known.

The CDR3 runs to 12 residues. Germline CDR1 is WNHNN and CDR2 is SYGVQD (reference sequence). The V end lost 7 bases, the J end lost 2 bases, and 9 bases lay between the germline ends. Sample: PBMCs. This chain links TRBV10-1 with TRBJ2-7; D might be TRBD1 (6 bases). The TCR originated in a woman aged 45 to 65 in good health and CMV-seropositive. CDR3 nucleotides: TGCGCCAGCATAAACAGGGCCTACGAGCAGTACTTC. It yields the protein CASINRAYEQYF.